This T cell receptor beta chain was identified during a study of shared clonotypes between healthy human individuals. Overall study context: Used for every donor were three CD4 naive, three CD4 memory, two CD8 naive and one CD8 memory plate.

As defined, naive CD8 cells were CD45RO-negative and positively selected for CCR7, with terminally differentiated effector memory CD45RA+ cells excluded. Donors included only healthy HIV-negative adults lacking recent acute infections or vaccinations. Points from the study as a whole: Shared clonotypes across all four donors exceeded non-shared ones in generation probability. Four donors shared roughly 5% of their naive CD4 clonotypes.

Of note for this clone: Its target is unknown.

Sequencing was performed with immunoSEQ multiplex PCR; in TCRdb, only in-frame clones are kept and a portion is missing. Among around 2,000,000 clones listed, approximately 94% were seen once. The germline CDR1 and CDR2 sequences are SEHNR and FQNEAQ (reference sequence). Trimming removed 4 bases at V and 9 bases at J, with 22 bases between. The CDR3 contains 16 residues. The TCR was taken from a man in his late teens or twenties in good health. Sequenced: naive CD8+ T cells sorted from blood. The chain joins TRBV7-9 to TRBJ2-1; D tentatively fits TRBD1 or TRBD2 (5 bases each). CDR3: CASSSGSGPIEGEQFF. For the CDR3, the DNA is TGTGCCAGCAGCTCCGGCTCAGGGCCCATTGAGGGTGAGCAGTTCTTC.